This entry lists 24 T cell receptor beta chains sequenced from one sample in a study of graft-versus-host responses after intestinal transplantation (dated by TCRdb to the early 2020s). What the time point label conveys for this sample: cells obtained before transplantation from donor or recipient. These receptors lack a known antigen. Libraries came from the immunoSEQ multiplex PCR assay. What TCRdb holds here is the immuneACCESS table cut down to in-frame rearrangements. Part of the clones is not present; checked against another copy, under half of the missing clones reflect an unresolved V gene, and the others are unexplained. The sample yields 80,000 to 100,000 clones; about nine tenths were counted once. About 0.18% of the sample rests with the top ten. This material consisted of unstimulated CD4+ T cells sorted from spleen or lymph node cells, taken before transplant. These receptors originate from a human donor who was the organ donor for an intestinal transplant.

This clone was seen a few times. This chain joins TRBV5-1 and TRBJ1-1; no reliable D call. Trimming took off 6 bases at V and 0 bases at J, with 12 bases between the two ends. Germline CDR1 reads SGHRS; CDR2 reads YFSETQ. The CDR3 spans 14 residues. Here the CDR3 reads CASKNRDMNTEAFF. DNA for the CDR3: TGCGCCAGCAAGAACAGAGACATGAACACTGAAGCTTTCTTT.

The chain uses TRBV5-1 and TRBJ2-3; TRBD2 might be the D (5 bases). Germline V CDR1 and CDR2: SGHRS, YFSETQ. This CDR3 is 17 amino acids long. Trimming left V 1 base short and J 1 base short, with 16 bases between. The CDR3 here is CASSLNSQGSGTDTQYF. In DNA, the CDR3 is TGCGCCAGCAGCTTGAACTCCCAAGGTAGCGGCACAGATACGCAGTATTTT. Full variable domain (remainder filled in from reference TRBV5-1 and TRBJ2-3): KAGVTQTPRYLIKTRGQQVTLSCSPISGHRSVSWYQQTPGQGLQFLFEYFSETQRNKGNFPGRFSGRQFSNSRSEMNVSTLELGDSALYLCASSLNSQGSGTDTQYFGPGTRLTVL.

The J gene is TRBJ2-1, the V gene TRBV11-2, with D maybe TRBD1 (5 bases). Between the trimmed V and J ends, which lost 5 bases and 7 bases, there was a span of 15 bases. CDR1 SGHAT and CDR2 FQNNGV come from the germline V gene. There are 14 residues in the CDR3. CDR3 in amino acids: CASSPGLARNEQFF. The CDR3 DNA sequence: TGTGCCAGCAGCCCAGGGTTGGCTAGGAATGAGCAGTTCTTC.

V is TRBV7-2 and J is TRBJ1-1; 8 positions agree with TRBD1. V was pared by 1 base and J by 4 bases, with 14 bases of the junction left unmatched. The length of the CDR3 is 18 residues. Germline V gene sequence: CDR1 SGHTA, CDR2 FQGNSA. CDR3 sequence reads: CASSLGFSGRGLSTEAFF. The CDR3 DNA reads TGTGCCAGCAGCTTAGGTTTTTCGGGCAGGGGGCTCAGCACTGAAGCTTTCTTT.

V usage is TRBV27 and J usage is TRBJ2-5; no clear D gene. Near its end, the DNA agrees better with TRBJ2-7, so the J call may be wrong. Germline lookup yields CDR1 MNHEY and CDR2 SMNVEV (reference sequence). The CDR3 covers 14 residues. CDR3 in DNA: TGTGCCAGCAGTTTAGGGTTTAGCTCCTACGAGCAGTACTTC. Translated: CASSLGFSSYEQYF.

The CDR3 sequence is CASSQGALEPQHF. The CDR3 DNA is TGTGCCAGCAGTCAAGGGGCCTTGGAGCCCCAGCATTTT. V is TRBV25-1 and J is TRBJ1-5; D is possibly TRBD1 (5 bases). CDR1 and CDR2 from the germline V gene are MGHDK and SYGVNS. This CDR3 region has 13 residues. The V end was cut by 5 bases, the J end by 8 bases, with 13 bases between.

J is TRBJ1-4 and V is TRBV9, with D possibly TRBD1 on 5 matching bases. Between the trimmed V and J ends, which lost 0 bases and 2 bases, there was a span of 8 bases. The CDR3 has 15 amino acids. The germline gives CDR1 SGDLS, CDR2 YYNGEE. CDR3 DNA: TGTGCCAGCAGCGTAGCGGAGGGGACTAATGAAAAACTGTTTTTT. Protein: CASSVAEGTNEKLFF.

This chain links TRBV5-6 with TRBJ1-5; TRBD1 agrees at 10 bases. Germline trimming cut 0 bases from V and 5 bases from J; bases unmatched to any gene: 5. The CDR3 has 16 amino acids. CDR1 is SGHDT and CDR2 is YYEEEE in the germline V gene. DNA of the CDR3: TGTGCCAGCAGCTTGGGGGACAGGGGCGGGTATCAGCCCCAGCATTTT. Protein product: CASSLGDRGGYQPQHF.

This rearrangement joins TRBV7-2 to TRBJ2-3; 9 bases agree with TRBD1. V lost 5 bases, J lost 6 bases, and 9 bases stayed unmatched. The germline V gene has CDR1 SGHTA and CDR2 FQGNSA. The CDR3 is 15 residues long. CDR3 in amino acids: CASSPMGQGVDTQYF. The DNA of the CDR3 is TGTGCCAGCAGCCCAATGGGACAGGGAGTGGATACGCAGTATTTT.

Points on this clone: Germline is not matched at one junction end, which may reflect a read error. The V gene is TRBV7-3, the J gene TRBJ1-1; no reliable D call. The germline V gene encodes CDR1 SGHTA and CDR2 FQGTGA. The CDR3 has 13 amino acids. The CDR3 coding sequence is TGTGCCAGCAGCTTAAACGGCAACAGTGAAGCTTTCTTT. This codes for CASSLNGNSEAFF.

The chain carries TRBV5-1 and TRBJ2-5; D is unresolved. Germline V CDR1 and CDR2: SGHRS, YFSETQ. This CDR3 is built from 11 residues. Trimming removed 4 bases at V and 3 bases at J, with 4 bases between. The CDR3 sequence: CASSREETQYF. DNA for the CDR3: TGCGCCAGCAGCCGCGAAGAGACCCAGTACTTC.

The chain recombines TRBV7-3 with TRBJ2-3; TRBD2 matches at 7 bases. The V gene's germline CDR1 is SGHTA and CDR2 FQGTGA. There are 16 residues in the CDR3. V was pared by 5 bases and J by 0 bases, with 8 bases of the junction left unmatched. The CDR3 DNA sequence: TGTGCCAGCAGCCCAAGACTAGCTGGTAGCACAGATACGCAGTATTTT. Protein product: CASSPRLAGSTDTQYF. The whole variable domain, filled in from reference TRBV7-3 and TRBJ2-3, reads GAGVSQTPSNKVTEKGKYVELRCDPISGHTALYWYRQSLGQGPEFLIYFQGTGAADDSGLPNDRFFAVRPEGSVSTLKIQRTERGDSAVYLCASSPRLAGSTDTQYFGPGTRLTVL.

This clone was seen more than once but under ten times. The chain uses TRBV9 and TRBJ2-1; TRBD2 matches at 11 bases. The junction had 2 bases not matched to a gene; V was cut back by 3 bases and J by 0 bases. The CDR3 is 16 residues long. Per germline, CDR1 SGDLS and CDR2 YYNGEE. CDR3 sequence: CASSGLAGSSYNEQFF. The CDR3 DNA reads as TGTGCCAGCAGCGGACTAGCGGGGAGCTCCTACAATGAGCAGTTCTTC.

The rearrangement uses TRBV5-1 and TRBJ1-1; weak D call: TRBD1 (6 bases). V was trimmed by 4 bases and J by 0 bases, leaving 13 bases between them. Germline V gene sequence: CDR1 SGHRS, CDR2 YFSETQ. The CDR3 is made up of 15 amino acids. The CDR3 spells CASSRGGTMNTEAFF. DNA of the CDR3: TGCGCCAGCAGCCGGGGGGGGACAATGAACACTGAAGCTTTCTTT.

V usage is TRBV2 and J usage is TRBJ2-7; 14 nucleotides match TRBD2. This CDR3 region has 16 residues. Unmatched junction bases numbered 2, after V lost 0 bases and J lost 4 bases. Germline V CDR1 and CDR2: SNHLY, FYNNEI. In DNA form, the CDR3 reads TGTGCCAGCAGTGAAGCGGGACTAGCGGGGGTTTACGAGCAGTACTTC. It is translated as CASSEAGLAGVYEQYF. The full variable domain, its missing parts supplied by reference TRBV2 and TRBJ2-7, is EPEVTQTPSHQVTQMGQEVILRCVPISNHLYFYWYRQILGQKVEFLVSFYNNEISEKSEIFDDQFSVERPDGSNFTLKIRSTKLEDSAMYFCASSEAGLAGVYEQYFGPGTRLTVT.

The chain employs TRBV15 and TRBJ1-1, with TRBD1 matching 8 bases. V shed 5 bases, J shed 1 base, and the junction held 3 bases outside the gene matches. CDR3 size: 14 residues. CDR1 LNHNV and CDR2 YYDKDF come from the germline V gene (reference sequence). CDR3: CATSPDRENTEAFF. The CDR3, as DNA: TGTGCCACCAGCCCGGACAGGGAGAACACTGAAGCTTTCTTT.

This clone was observed a handful of times. The V call is TRBV4-1, the J call TRBJ1-4, with TRBD1 identical over 8 bases. V shed 1 base and J 6 bases; nucleotides not matched to a gene: 10. The CDR3 is made up of 17 amino acids. Per germline, CDR1 MGHRA and CDR2 YSYEKL. The CDR3 nucleotides read TGCGCCAGCAGCCAAGTGGGCAGGGGGCGGTGGGATGAAAAACTGTTTTTT. Amino acid sequence: CASSQVGRGRWDEKLFF.

V is TRBV9 and J is TRBJ2-4; 14 bases fit TRBD2. J lost 1 base, V lost 3 bases, and 6 bases had no gene match. Germline CDR1 SGDLS, CDR2 YYNGEE. The CDR3 extends over 18 amino acids. The CDR3 protein is CASSAGLAGEGAKNIQYF. The CDR3 DNA reads as TGTGCCAGCAGCGCGGGACTAGCGGGGGAAGGGGCCAAAAACATTCAGTACTTC.

The chain uses TRBV7-6 and TRBJ1-2; 7 bases agree with TRBD1. J gave up 8 bases and V 2 bases, and 20 bases lay outside the gene matches. This CDR3 contains 18 residues. Germline V gene sequence: CDR1 SGHVS, CDR2 FNYEAQ. As DNA, the CDR3 is TGTGCCAGCAGCTTAATAGCAATCCACGACGCCAGGGGGATCGGCTACACCTTC. Translated: CASSLIAIHDARGIGYTF. The full variable domain, completed using reference TRBV7-6 and TRBJ1-2, is GAGVSQSPRYKVTKRGQDVALRCDPISGHVSLYWYRQALGQGPEFLTYFNYEAQQDKSGLPNDRFSAERPEGSISTLTIQRTEQRDSAMYRCASSLIAIHDARGIGYTFGSGTRLTVV.

The genes are TRBV30 and TRBJ2-5; a weak D match, TRBD2 (5 bases). V lost 7 bases and J 5 bases, leaving 20 bases between the germline ends. From germline, CDR1 is GTSNPN and CDR2 SVGIG (reference sequence). CDR3 length: 14 amino acids. CDR3 sequence reads: CAFTPRGIGETQYF. For the CDR3, the DNA is TGTGCCTTCACTCCTCGGGGAATCGGGGAGACCCAGTACTTC.

V gene TRBV4-2 combines with J gene TRBJ2-7; 8 nucleotides agree with TRBD2. J lost 2 bases, V lost 4 bases, and 10 bases had no gene match. From germline, CDR1 is LGHNA and CDR2 YNFKEQ. The CDR3 is 16 amino acids. CDR3: CASSRATSDSTYEQYF. CDR3 nucleotide sequence: TGTGCCAGCAGCCGGGCGACTAGCGACTCTACCTACGAGCAGTACTTC.

V usage is TRBV5-4 and J usage is TRBJ2-5; TRBD2 matches at 14 bases. The CDR3 is 17 residues long. Trimming cost V 1 base and J 1 base; bases outside gene matches: 3. Germline V gives CDR1 SGHNT, CDR2 YYREEE (reference sequence). The chain's CDR3 is CASSLRGLAGVQETQYF. The DNA of the CDR3 is TGTGCCAGCAGCTTGAGGGGACTAGCGGGGGTCCAAGAGACCCAGTACTTC.

This sequence joins TRBV7-9 and TRBJ2-1; 16 bases match TRBD2. Germline CDR1 SEHNR, CDR2 FQNEAQ (reference sequence). The CDR3 length is 17 residues. The V gene end was trimmed by 4 bases and the J gene end by 9 bases; junction bases not matched to a gene: 9. CDR3 protein: CASSSQGTSGGAVEQFF. DNA for the CDR3: TGTGCCAGCAGCTCCCAAGGGACTAGCGGGGGGGCGGTTGAGCAGTTCTTC.

The genes are TRBV9 and TRBJ1-1; perhaps TRBD1 as D (6 bases). Trimming shortened V by 2 bases and J by 4 bases, and 9 bases separated the two germline ends. Germline V lookup: CDR1 SGDLS, CDR2 YYNGEE. CDR3 length equals 13 residues. In nucleotides, the CDR3 is TGTGCCAGCAGCGTTAAAGGGGGCACTGAAGCTTTCTTT. Its protein product is CASSVKGGTEAFF.